This T cell receptor (beta chain) was captured by sequencing in a study of CD8+CD57+ T cells in acquired aplastic anemia. As for the study in general: Average DNA yield from sorted CD4+ and CD8+ cells was about 3 ug.

The template used for profiling TCR beta VDJ and CDR3 was genomic DNA. TCRdb itself ran the reads through MiXCR, one entry per CDR3 protein. The sample has about 210,000 distinct CDR3 sequences, almost 35% seen once. CDR3 size: 12 residues. From germline, CDR1 is LGHDT and CDR2 YNNKEL (reference sequence). Comment on this clonotype: At one end, the junction sequence differs from germline, possibly due to a read error.

Sequenced sample: sorted CD4+, CD8+, or CD8+CD57+ T cells (not recorded which) from PBMCs. The chain has TRBV3-1 and TRBJ2-5, with D unclear. The TCR sequence derives from a human donor in good health, serving as a control. The CDR3 region is CASSLHQETQYF. Written as DNA, the CDR3 is TGTGCCAGCAGCCTCCACCAGGAGACCCAGTACTTC.